These 15 T cell receptor beta chains share one sample of origin, sequenced in a study of blood T cell repertoires in COVID-19 (dated by TCRdb to the early 2020s). Libraries were prepared through the immunoSEQ multiplex PCR assay. TCRdb stores this immuneACCESS table with in-frame sequences only. Part of the clones is absent; in the studies checked, under half of the shortfall reflects unresolved V genes, and no reason is known for the rest. The table for this sample lists about 260,000 clones; approximately 87% of them were counted only once. Of the sample, about 4.9% falls within the top ten clones. Sequenced material: peripheral blood. These receptors all stem from a man between 60 and 75 years old who had recovered from COVID-19.

This clone was observed a few times. The chain uses TRBV7-2 and TRBJ1-5; D is perhaps TRBD1 (6 bases). The CDR3 consists of 15 residues. Looked up from germline, CDR1 is SGHTA and CDR2 is FQGNSA. V was pared by 5 bases and J by 7 bases, with 18 bases between. The DNA of the CDR3 is TGTGCCAGCAGCCCCCAGGCGTCAGGGGTGCAGCCCCAGCATTTT. This sequence encodes CASSPQASGVQPQHF.

V and J are TRBV7-2 and TRBJ2-2, with TRBD1 matching 7 bases. CDR1 and CDR2 from the germline V gene are SGHTA and FQGNSA. CDR3 length: 14 amino acids. With V trimmed by 5 bases and J by 4 bases, 4 bases remained unmatched. The CDR3 reads CASSTGQITGELFF. DNA of the CDR3: TGTGCCAGCAGCACGGGACAGATCACCGGGGAGCTGTTTTTT.

Written as DNA, the CDR3 is TGTGCCAGCAGCGGGAACAGGGTACGTAGGAACTATGGCTACACCTTC. Its translation: CASSGNRVRRNYGYTF. This chain joins TRBV5-6 and TRBJ1-2, with TRBD1 as a possible D gene (6 bases). From germline, CDR1 is SGHDT and CDR2 YYEEEE. The CDR3 covers 16 residues. The V and J ends lost 4 bases and 2 bases respectively, with 18 bases between them.

The CDR3 spells CASSLKGAASYEQYF. The CDR3 coding sequence is TGTGCCAGCAGTTTAAAGGGGGCGGCGTCCTACGAGCAGTACTTC. The J gene is TRBJ2-7, the V gene TRBV27, with TRBD1 matching over 7 bases. V was pared by 2 bases and J by 1 base, with 5 bases of the junction left unmatched. Germline V gene lookup returns CDR1 MNHEY and CDR2 SMNVEV (reference sequence). The CDR3 sequence is 15 residues long.

The chain carries TRBV4-1 and TRBJ2-3; D remains ambiguous. In germline, CDR1 is MGHRA, CDR2 YSYEKL. This CDR3 has 13 amino acids. V shed 0 bases and J shed 6 bases, with 7 bases lying between them. CDR3 loop: CASSQDSSDTQYF. The CDR3 region has the DNA TGCGCCAGCAGCCAAGATTCTTCGGATACGCAGTATTTT.

The V call is TRBV28, the J call TRBJ1-2; D might be TRBD1 (6 bases). CDR1 and CDR2 (germline): MDHEN, SYDVKM. CDR3 length: 13 amino acids. V was shortened by 4 bases and J by 7 bases, with 13 bases between the two germline ends. The CDR3 reads CASSWGQGRGYTF. The CDR3 DNA reads TGTGCCAGCAGTTGGGGACAAGGTCGTGGCTACACCTTC.

This sequence joins TRBV14 and TRBJ2-3; 10 nucleotides align to TRBD2. The V gene end was trimmed by 4 bases and the J gene end by 5 bases; junction bases not matched to a gene: 12. The CDR3 covers 17 residues. Germline V gives CDR1 SGHDN, CDR2 FVKESK. Written as DNA, the CDR3 is TGTGCCAGCAGCCCACGGCTAGCGGGGGCCACCGGAGATACGCAGTATTTT. This encodes CASSPRLAGATGDTQYF.

The chain has TRBV7-9 and TRBJ1-1, with a tentative D call TRBD1 (5 bases). The ends were cut back, 0 bases at V and 7 bases at J, with 15 bases in the middle. The CDR3 has 15 residues. CDR1 and CDR2 from the germline V gene are SEHNR and FQNEAQ (reference sequence). The CDR3 reads CASSLATAGWGEAFF. The CDR3 DNA follows: TGTGCCAGCAGCTTAGCAACCGCAGGGTGGGGTGAAGCTTTCTTT.

The rearrangement uses TRBV30 and TRBJ2-3, with 7 bases identical to TRBD2. V shed 4 bases, J shed 2 bases, and the junction held 6 bases outside the gene matches. Germline V gene lookup returns CDR1 GTSNPN and CDR2 SVGIG (reference sequence). The CDR3 extends over 14 amino acids. CDR3 protein: CAWTTTSHTDTQYF. CDR3 bases: TGTGCCTGGACGACGACTAGCCACACAGATACGCAGTATTTT.

This clone was detected only a few times. The chain recombines TRBV6-5 with TRBJ2-7; D not resolved. Germline V CDR1 and CDR2: MNHEY, SVGAGI. V was pared by 2 bases and J by 2 bases, with 13 bases between. The CDR3 spans 15 residues. The CDR3 DNA reads TGTGCCAGCAGTTACAGTCTTCAAGCCACCTACGAGCAGTACTTC. This gives the protein CASSYSLQATYEQYF.

The chain uses TRBV5-6 and TRBJ1-2; possibly TRBD1 for D (5 bases). This CDR3 has 15 amino acids. The V gene lost 3 bases and the J gene lost 8 bases, with 20 bases spanning the gap. Germline-derived CDR1 and CDR2 are SGHDT and YYEEEE. CDR3 amino acids: CASSSRTTGEWGYTF. In nucleotides, the CDR3 is TGTGCCAGCAGCTCAAGAACAACGGGGGAATGGGGCTACACCTTC.

This clone was picked up a small number of times. The CDR3 DNA is TGTGCCTGGAAACCTGCCGGGACTAGTTTCACCGGGGAGCTGTTTTTT. It translates to CAWKPAGTSFTGELFF. The J gene is TRBJ2-2, the V gene TRBV30; the match to TRBD2 covers 8 bases. J lost 4 bases, V lost 4 bases, and 11 bases had no gene match. The CDR3 consists of 16 residues. CDR1 and CDR2 (germline): GTSNPN, SVGIG (reference sequence). Based on the CDR3 plus reference TRBV30 and TRBJ2-2, the full variable domain is SQTIHQWPATLVQPVGSPLSLECTVEGTSNPNLYWYRQAAGRGLQLLFYSVGIGQISSEVPQNLSASRPQDRQFILSSKKLLLSDSGFYLCAWKPAGTSFTGELFFGEGSRLTVL.

Here the CDR3 reads CASSKDSGGTYEQYF. As DNA, the CDR3 is TGTGCCAGCTCAAAAGACAGCGGGGGAACCTACGAGCAGTACTTC. This chain connects TRBV18 to TRBJ2-7, with 8 bases lining up with TRBD2. V was pared by 5 bases and J by 2 bases, with 8 bases of the junction left unmatched. There are 15 residues in the CDR3. Germline CDR1 and CDR2: KGHSH and LQKENI.

The chain joins TRBV19 to TRBJ1-2; the match to TRBD1 covers 9 bases. Looked up from germline, CDR1 is LNHDA and CDR2 is SQIVND (reference sequence). Trimming cost V 6 bases and J 5 bases; bases outside gene matches: 4. This CDR3 is built from 13 residues. CDR3 nucleotides: TGTGCCAGTAGCCCCGGGACAGGGTATGGCTACACCTTC. Translating gives CASSPGTGYGYTF.

This clone showed up just a few times. V and J are TRBV29-1 and TRBJ2-1; weak D call: TRBD2 (5 bases). The CDR3 runs to 10 residues. Germline V CDR1 and CDR2: SQVTM, ANQGSEA. Between the trimmed V and J ends, which lost 5 bases and 7 bases, there was a span of 6 bases. In nucleotides, the CDR3 is TGCAGCGTTTGGGAGAATGAGCAGTTCTTC. Translation: CSVWENEQFF.